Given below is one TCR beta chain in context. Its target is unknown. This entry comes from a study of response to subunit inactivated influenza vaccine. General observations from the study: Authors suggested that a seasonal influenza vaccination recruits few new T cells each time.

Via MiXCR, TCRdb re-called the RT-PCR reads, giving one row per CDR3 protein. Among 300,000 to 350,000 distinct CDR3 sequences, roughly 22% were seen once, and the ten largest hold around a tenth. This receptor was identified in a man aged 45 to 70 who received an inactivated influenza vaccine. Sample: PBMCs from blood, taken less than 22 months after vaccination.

The CDR3 here is CSGGQATYEQYF. CDR3 nucleotides: TGCAGTGGGGGACAGGCTACCTACGAGCAGTACTTC. The chain is built from TRBV20-1 and TRBJ2-7; 8 nucleotides align to TRBD1. CDR3 length equals 12 residues. The J segment lost 2 bases and the V segment lost 7 bases, leaving 4 bases of the junction unmatched. Germline V lookup: CDR1 DFQATT, CDR2 SNEGSKA (reference sequence).